The source of this T cell receptor (beta chain) is a study of blood T cell repertoires in COVID-19. Here immunoSEQ multiplex PCR was the method, and the copy in TCRdb shows in-frame clones only, minus some. Of 270,000 or so clones in the sample, roughly 84% were seen once. This clone was seen more than once but under ten times. Trimming at V came to 4 bases and at J to 5 bases, leaving 8 bases not matched to a gene. This CDR3 spans 14 amino acids. The germline gives CDR1 SGHRS, CDR2 YFSETQ. Sequenced: PBMCs or T cells enriched from blood (not recorded which). The chain carries TRBV5-1 and TRBJ2-5, with 7 bases identical to TRBD2. The TCR originated in a woman between 45 and 65 years old who had been exposed to COVID-19. The CDR3 coding sequence is TGCGCCAGCAGCATTTCGACTAGCTACGAGACCCAGTACTTC. Amino acids: CASSISTSYETQYF.